This TCR beta chain derives from a study of response to subunit inactivated influenza vaccine. J gave up 2 bases and V 5 bases, and 7 bases lay outside the gene matches. The germline gives CDR1 PRHDT, CDR2 FYEKMQ (reference sequence). This CDR3 region has 16 residues. Concerning this clonotype: Its antigen is currently unknown.

The study, taken as a whole, reports: Every seasonal influenza vaccination brings in few new T cells, the authors suggested.

TCRdb passed the RT-PCR reads through MiXCR, listing each CDR3 protein once. The repertoire holds 500,000 to 550,000 distinct CDR3 sequences, with around 8% as singletons. This clonotype was obtained from a man aged 45-69 years who received an inactivated influenza vaccine. The specimen was PBMCs from blood, collected around 25 months after vaccination. This rearrangement joins TRBV13 to TRBJ2-3; 10 bases line up with TRBD2. In nucleotides, the CDR3 is TGTGCCAGCAGCATGTCTCTAGCGGGGGCCACAGATACGCAGTATTTT. Its protein product is CASSMSLAGATDTQYF.